The present entry profiles one T cell receptor (beta chain) with its context. The antigen is not known. The sample originates from a study of PD-L1 blockade in urothelial cancer. At the level of the study: About 85% of the roughly 30 patients were males with bladder-origin urothelial cancer. Prior chemotherapy regimens per patient numbered 0 to 3. Regarding the study as a whole: For durable-benefit patients, tumor-associated blood clones expanded more at 3 weeks.

Time point in this sample: pretreatment peripheral blood. Disease in patients was locally advanced or metastatic urothelial carcinoma. Using immunoSEQ multiplex PCR, the repertoire was profiled, and TCRdb retains in-frame clones only, with some absent. The data show 95,000 or so clones, 80% to 90% seen once. With V trimmed by 11 bases and J by 0 bases, 14 bases remained unmatched. This CDR3 has 18 residues. CDR1 and CDR2 from the germline V gene are MDHEN and SYDVKM. This chain links TRBV28 with TRBJ2-2; 11 nucleotides agree with TRBD2. The sample was PBMCs, taken around atezolizumab (anti-PD-L1) treatment. The TCR comes from a man in his 60s with urothelial cancer. DNA for the CDR3: TGTGCCTCTCATCAGGCTAGCGGGGGGAATGCGAACACCGGGGAGCTGTTTTTT. Encoded protein: CASHQASGGNANTGELFF.